Each of the 10 T cell receptor beta chains below was sequenced from the same sample in a study of blood T cell repertoires in COVID-19 (dated by TCRdb to about 2020). Library preparation used the immunoSEQ multiplex PCR assay. Here the immuneACCESS table is served through TCRdb, limited to in-frame sequences with V and J called. Missing clones are a known gap in these copies; in checked studies unresolved V genes cover under half, and the rest lacks a known reason. This sample is represented by more than 100,000 clones; approximately 84% of them were singletons. Clones ranked in the top ten supply about 17% of the sample. The sample was peripheral blood. All receptors derive from an elderly woman with acute or convalescent COVID-19.

This sequence joins TRBV19 and TRBJ2-7, with 10 bases matching TRBD1. This CDR3 spans 16 amino acids. Per the germline V gene, CDR1 is LNHDA and CDR2 is SQIVND (reference sequence). J was trimmed by 1 base and V by 6 bases; bases with no gene match: 9. CDR3 amino acids: CASRHNPGQGSYEQYF. The DNA of the CDR3 is TGTGCCAGTAGGCACAACCCGGGACAGGGGTCCTACGAGCAGTACTTC.

The V call is TRBV11-2, the J call TRBJ2-3, with 12 bases aligning to TRBD2. The germline gives CDR1 SGHAT, CDR2 FQNNGV. The CDR3 sequence is 15 residues long. Trimming took 5 bases from V and 3 from J; bases not matched to a gene: 3. In DNA, the CDR3 is TGTGCCAGCAGCCTAGCGGGAGGGGAGACAGATACGCAGTATTTT. This sequence encodes CASSLAGGETDTQYF.

V is TRBV5-1 and J is TRBJ2-6; a possible D gene is TRBD2 (6 bases). Germline V gene lookup returns CDR1 SGHRS and CDR2 YFSETQ. Deletions cut 1 base from V and 0 bases from J, with 17 bases between. The CDR3 is 19 residues long. DNA of the CDR3: TGCGCCAGCAGCTTGCGGACGACCAGGAGGGCCTCTGGGGCCAACGTCCTGACTTTC. Translating gives CASSLRTTRRASGANVLTF.

This clone was observed many times. The chain is built from TRBV19 and TRBJ2-2; D may be TRBD1 (6 bases). The CDR3 loop spans 14 amino acids. Looked up from germline, CDR1 is LNHDA and CDR2 is SQIVND (reference sequence). V dropped 1 base and J dropped 6 bases, with 9 bases sitting between them. DNA of the CDR3: TGTGCCAGTAGTATAGTAAAGGGGGCCGGGGAGCTGTTTTTT. Protein sequence: CASSIVKGAGELFF.

In its sample, this clone was seen once. The rearrangement uses TRBV6-5 and TRBJ1-1; TRBD1 is a possible D gene (5 bases). The germline V and J ends were trimmed by 0 bases and 4 bases, with 12 bases remaining between them. The CDR3 totals 15 residues. CDR1 and CDR2 from the germline V gene are MNHEY and SVGAGI. CDR3 loop: CASSYSNGGGTEAFF. The CDR3 DNA sequence: TGTGCCAGCAGTTACTCGAACGGGGGAGGCACTGAAGCTTTCTTT.

The V and J genes are TRBV5-1 and TRBJ2-1, with 9 bases fitting TRBD2. The CDR3 is made up of 16 amino acids. CDR1 and CDR2 from the germline V gene are SGHRS and YFSETQ. V trimming: 4 bases; J trimming: 5 bases; junction bases outside the gene matches: 10. CDR3 DNA: TGCGCCAGCAGCCCAAATAGCGGGGGAGCCAACAATGAGCAGTTCTTC. This translates into CASSPNSGGANNEQFF.

The J gene is TRBJ2-7, the V gene TRBV2; TRBD1 matches at 7 bases. Germline V gene data show CDR1 as SNHLY and CDR2 as FYNNEI. CDR3 length equals 15 residues. After removal of 1 base from V and 7 bases from J, the junction contained 10 bases not matched to a gene. CDR3: CASSEGTGPYEEQYF. The CDR3, as DNA: TGTGCCAGCAGTGAAGGGACAGGACCCTACGAAGAGCAGTACTTC. Full variable domain (rest looked up from reference TRBV2 and TRBJ2-7): EPEVTQTPSHQVTQMGQEVILRCVPISNHLYFYWYRQILGQKVEFLVSFYNNEISEKSEIFDDQFSVERPDGSNFTLKIRSTKLEDSAMYFCASSEGTGPYEEQYFGPGTRLTVT.

Here the CDR3 DNA reads TGCAGCGTTGATACCGGAGAGGCAGTCATATATTTT. Its translation: CSVDTGEAVIYF. The chain carries TRBV29-1 and TRBJ1-3; D is undetermined. Germline V CDR1 and CDR2: SQVTM, ANQGSEA. This CDR3 has 12 residues. V lost 3 bases to trimming and J lost 12 bases, with 15 bases between them.

The V and J genes are TRBV19 and TRBJ1-1, with D maybe TRBD1 (6 bases). The germline V gene has CDR1 LNHDA and CDR2 SQIVND (reference sequence). The CDR3 contains 15 residues. The ends were cut back, 8 bases at V and 1 base at J, with 17 bases in the middle. The CDR3 DNA follows: TGTGCCAGTTGCCCCGGGGGGCGAGGGAACACTGAAGCTTTCTTT. Translated: CASCPGGRGNTEAFF.

The rearrangement links TRBV19 to TRBJ2-1; 8 bases match TRBD2. This CDR3 has 15 amino acids. Per germline, CDR1 LNHDA and CDR2 SQIVND (reference sequence). With 4 bases clipped from V and 6 bases from J, the junction kept 8 bases outside the gene matches. CDR3 loop: CASSTPGLGSNEQFF. The DNA of the CDR3 is TGTGCCAGTAGTACACCGGGACTAGGATCCAATGAGCAGTTCTTC.